This entry lists 30 T cell receptor beta chains sequenced from one sample in a study of blood T cells in healthy people across ages. The second PCR ran 7 to 11 cycles with a sample-barcoded 5' primer and J-beta primers. In TCRdb, the 5' RACE reads were re-called with MiXCR into one record per CDR3 protein. Counted here are about 650,000 distinct CDR3 sequences, about 50% occurring once; the ten biggest clones make up 13%. Material for sequencing was blood. The receptors here all came from a woman at least 80 years old in good health.

This clonotype was seen many times. The chain couples TRBV20-1 to TRBJ1-2, with TRBD1 matching 8 bases. Germline V gene sequence: CDR1 DFQATT, CDR2 SNEGSKA (reference sequence). This CDR3 region has 15 residues. The junction had 8 bases not matched to a gene; V was cut back by 3 bases and J by 2 bases. The chain's CDR3 is CSASRWTGLNYGYTF. DNA for the CDR3: TGCAGTGCTAGCCGTTGGACAGGGTTGAACTATGGCTACACCTTC.

This clonotype was seen many times. The chain uses TRBV20-1 and TRBJ2-5; D assignment may be TRBD1 or TRBD2 (5 bases each). The germline V gene encodes CDR1 DFQATT and CDR2 SNEGSKA (reference sequence). The CDR3 has 15 residues. The V and J ends lost 0 bases and 4 bases respectively, with 15 bases between them. The CDR3 DNA follows: TGCAGTGCTAGAGATCCGGTAACAGGAGGAGAGACCCAGTACTTC. It translates to CSARDPVTGGETQYF.

The chain has TRBV24-1 and TRBJ2-6, with D hard to call. The germline CDR1 and CDR2 sequences are KGHDR and SFDVKD. The CDR3 consists of 19 residues. V was pared by 4 bases and J by 0 bases, with 18 bases between. The chain's CDR3 is CATSDRPGPSSSGANVLTF. CDR3 coding DNA: TGTGCCACCAGTGACCGCCCCGGACCGTCTAGCTCTGGGGCCAACGTCCTGACTTTC.

This clonotype was recorded many times. The genes are TRBV20-1 and TRBJ2-3, with D uncertain. CDR3 length: 14 amino acids. Germline CDR1 reads DFQATT; CDR2 reads SNEGSKA (reference sequence). V shed 1 base and J shed 0 bases, with 8 bases lying between them. This CDR3 is CSARGLTSTDTQYF. The DNA for the CDR3 is TGCAGTGCTAGAGGGCTGACTAGCACAGATACGCAGTATTTT.

Notes on this clonotype: One base away lies a much larger clone, so this may be a sequencing read error. The CDR3 bases are TGCAGCGCCGCGACAGGGAACTATGGCCACACCTTC. Translating it yields CSAATGNYGHTF. V is TRBV29-1 and J is TRBJ1-2, with 7 bases that match TRBD1. The germline CDR1 and CDR2 sequences are SQVTM and ANQGSEA. This CDR3 comprises 12 residues.

The V and J genes are TRBV3-1 and TRBJ1-3; D may be TRBD1 (5 bases). The CDR3 has 16 residues. Germline CDR1 and CDR2: LGHDT and YNNKEL (reference sequence). The ends were cut back, 0 bases at V and 0 bases at J, with 9 bases in the middle. The CDR3 protein is CASSQDGTFSGNTIYF. CDR3 sequence (DNA): TGTGCCAGCAGCCAAGATGGGACTTTCTCTGGAAACACCATATATTTT.

The gene calls are TRBV3-1 and TRBJ1-2; TRBD1 agrees at 7 bases. Germline V gene sequence: CDR1 LGHDT, CDR2 YNNKEL (reference sequence). The CDR3 length is 15 residues. After removal of 0 bases from V and 2 bases from J, the junction contained 3 bases not matched to a gene. The CDR3 loop is CASSQDLGQNYGYTF. CDR3 DNA: TGTGCCAGCAGCCAAGATCTGGGACAGAACTATGGCTACACCTTC.

The chain joins TRBV6-5 to TRBJ1-2; D perhaps matches TRBD1 (5 bases). The germline V and J ends were trimmed by 6 bases and 7 bases, with 15 bases remaining between them. CDR1 MNHEY and CDR2 SVGAGI come from the germline V gene. This CDR3 has 13 amino acids. The CDR3 loop reads CASSRSGGTGYTF. In DNA, the CDR3 is TGTGCCAGCAGCCGTAGCGGGGGTACTGGCTACACCTTC.

As for this clonotype: A much more abundant neighbour one base away suggests this may be a read error. This chain joins TRBV18 and TRBJ2-5, with D tentatively TRBD1 or TRBD2 (5 bases each). Germline values: CDR1 KGHSH, CDR2 LQKENI. The CDR3 extends over 15 amino acids. CDR3 amino acids: CASSPPGRNQETRYF. As DNA, the CDR3 is TGTGCCAGCTCACCTCCGGGGCGGAATCAAGAGACCCGGTACTTC. Based on the CDR3 plus reference TRBV18 and TRBJ2-5, the full variable domain is NAGVMQNPRHLVRRRGQEARLRCSPMKGHSHVYWYRQLPEEGLKFMVYLQKENIIDESGMPKERFSAEFPKEGPSILRIQQVVRGDSAAYFCASSPPGRNQETRYFGPGTRLLVL.

This clonotype showed up just a few times. The chain uses TRBV12-3 or TRBV12-4 and TRBJ2-7; 9 bases fit TRBD2. V gave up 7 bases and J gave up 2 bases; unmatched junction bases: 6. The CDR3 is 14 amino acids. CDR3 DNA: TGTGCCAGCACCGCGGTAGCGGGAGCCTACGAGCAGTACTTC. This translates into CASTAVAGAYEQYF.

The rearrangement uses TRBV9 and TRBJ2-3; D is unresolved. Germline V lookup: CDR1 SGDLS, CDR2 YYNGEE. This CDR3 spans 15 amino acids. Trimming removed 3 bases at V and 1 base at J, with 12 bases between. The CDR3 sequence: CASSDDGLGTDTQYF. The CDR3 DNA is TGTGCCAGCAGCGACGACGGGCTGGGCACAGATACGCAGTATTTT. The variable domain in full, with the rest retrieved from reference TRBV9 and TRBJ2-3, is DSGVTQTPKHLITATGQRVTLRCSPRSGDLSVYWYQQSLDQGLQFLIQYYNGEERAKGNILERFSAQQFPDLHSELNLSSLELGDSALYFCASSDDGLGTDTQYFGPGTRLTVL.

The chain is built from TRBV10-3 and TRBJ2-5; D is perhaps TRBD2 (7 bases). The CDR3 is made up of 13 amino acids. Germline V gives CDR1 ENHRY, CDR2 SYGVKD. V lost 7 bases to trimming and J lost 4 bases, with 13 bases between them. In nucleotides, the CDR3 is TGTGCCATCAACCAGGGGAGGGGAGAGACCCAGTACTTC. This gives the protein CAINQGRGETQYF.

This chain connects TRBV6-6 to TRBJ1-1, with D maybe TRBD1 (5 bases). CDR3 size: 13 residues. V was trimmed by 7 bases and J by 2 bases, leaving 11 bases between them. The V gene's germline CDR1 is MNHNY and CDR2 SVGAGI (reference sequence). CDR3 sequence (DNA): TGTGCCAGCAAGGGGCAGGGAAACACTGAAGCTTTCTTT. The encoded protein is CASKGQGNTEAFF.

With respect to this clonotype: A much larger clone lies one base from this, so it may be a read error. V usage is TRBV7-9 and J usage is TRBJ2-7; D uncertain. Trimming removed 9 bases at V and 6 bases at J, with 12 bases between. Germline V gene lookup returns CDR1 SEHNR and CDR2 FQNEAQ (reference sequence). This CDR3 is built from 11 residues. CDR3 in DNA: TGTGCCAGTTCGGCAGTATTCGAGCAGTACTTC. Protein sequence: CASSAVFEQYF.

This rearrangement joins TRBV28 to TRBJ2-7; TRBD2 might be the D (6 bases). Germline V gene data show CDR1 as MDHEN and CDR2 as SYDVKM. V lost 6 bases to trimming and J lost 3 bases, with 18 bases between them. The CDR3 runs to 15 residues. The CDR3: CASRSPRESGYEQYF. The CDR3 DNA reads as TGTGCCAGCAGGAGCCCACGGGAGTCTGGCTACGAGCAGTACTTC.

About this clonotype: A clone one base away is much larger, so this may be a read error. The rearrangement joins TRBV10-3 to TRBJ2-3, with unresolved D. Trimming left V 7 bases short and J 4 bases short, with 12 bases between. Germline CDR1 reads ENHRY; CDR2 reads SYGVKD. This CDR3 is built from 13 residues. The CDR3 spells CAITRLWSDTQYF. CDR3 bases: TGTGCCATCACTCGCCTTTGGTCAGATACGCAGTATTTT.

V usage is TRBV28 and J usage is TRBJ2-1; 9 bases fit TRBD2. Germline CDR1 and CDR2: MDHEN and SYDVKM. V lost 2 bases to trimming and J lost 7 bases; unmatched junction nucleotides: 15. CDR3 length: 18 residues. Here the CDR3 DNA reads TGTGCCAGCAGTTTACTAGCGGGGCTCTTACCGAGGGTGAATGAGCAGTTCTTC. Translation gives CASSLLAGLLPRVNEQFF.

CDR3 region: CASSVVPLDTQYF. As DNA, the CDR3 is TGTGCCAGCAGCGTAGTCCCGCTTGATACGCAGTATTTT. This chain joins TRBV7-9 and TRBJ2-3, with no clear D. The CDR3 length is 13 residues. Trimming pared 5 bases from V and 6 bases from J, leaving 12 bases between. The germline CDR1 and CDR2 sequences are SEHNR and FQNEAQ (reference sequence). The full variable domain, in which reference TRBV7-9 and TRBJ2-3 provide the parts outside the CDR3, is DTGVSQNPRHKITKRGQNVTFRCDPISEHNRLYWYRQTLGQGPEFLTYFQNEAQLEKSRLLSDRFSAERPKGSFSTLEIQRTEQGDSAMYLCASSVVPLDTQYFGPGTRLTVL.

The gene calls are TRBV12-3 or TRBV12-4 and TRBJ2-1; no definite D call. V lost 10 bases and J lost 3, with 16 bases in between. CDR3 length: 14 residues. The DNA for the CDR3 is TGTGCCACCGAGACGGGCGCTTACTACAATGAGCAGTTCTTC. It codes for CATETGAYYNEQFF.

This clonotype was seen just once. A much larger clone differs from this one at a single base, so this may be a read error. The gene calls are TRBV28 and TRBJ1-2, with no clear D. Germline CDR1 and CDR2: MDHEN and SYDVKM. V lost 4 bases, J lost 5 bases, and 17 bases lay in between. This CDR3 contains 15 residues. The chain's CDR3 is CASSCRGGRRYGYTF. In DNA, the CDR3 is TGTGCCAGCAGTTGCCGTGGAGGGCGGCGGTATGGCTACACCTTC.

The chain joins TRBV2 to TRBJ2-1; D gene ambiguous. CDR3 length equals 14 residues. CDR1 and CDR2 (germline): SNHLY, FYNNEI. V lost 3 bases and J lost 0, with 6 bases in between. CDR3: CASSDYSSYNEQFF. The CDR3 DNA is TGTGCCAGCAGTGACTACAGCTCCTACAATGAGCAGTTCTTC.

Comment on this clonotype: A much larger clone lies one base from this, so it may be a read error. The genes are TRBV20-1 and TRBJ2-1, with TRBD2 identical over 10 bases. There are 14 residues in the CDR3. The junction had 7 bases not matched to a gene; V was cut back by 5 bases and J by 6 bases. CDR1 and CDR2 (germline): DFQATT, SNEGSKA (reference sequence). The CDR3 DNA follows: TGCAGTGCTCCCACTAGCGGGGAGCGCAATGAGCAGTTCTTC. Protein: CSAPTSGERNEQFF.

In this sample, this clonotype turned up once. V gene TRBV20-1 combines with J gene TRBJ2-5, with 9 bases matching TRBD2. The V gene end was trimmed by 4 bases and the J gene end by 2 bases; junction bases not matched to a gene: 5. The V gene's germline CDR1 is DFQATT and CDR2 SNEGSKA (reference sequence). This CDR3 region has 14 residues. CDR3 nucleotides: TGCAGTGCTACCTTGGCGGGGGGGCAAGAGACCCAGTACTTC. Protein product: CSATLAGGQETQYF.

This clonotype showed up just a few times. This chain uses TRBV7-2 with TRBJ2-1, with D maybe TRBD2 (6 bases). CDR1 and CDR2 (germline): SGHTA, FQGNSA. This CDR3 comprises 16 residues. The V and J ends lost 0 bases and 7 bases respectively, with 16 bases between them. The CDR3 nucleotides read TGTGCCAGCAGCTTAGCCAGCGGGCCCTTTAGGAATGAGCAGTTCTTC. Translated: CASSLASGPFRNEQFF.

This clonotype was detected a few times. The rearrangement uses TRBV2 and TRBJ1-6; D gene ambiguous. The CDR3 totals 14 residues. Trimming removed 7 bases from V and 0 bases from J, with 7 bases in between. Germline CDR1 and CDR2: SNHLY and FYNNEI. The CDR3 reads CASKGSSYNSPLHF. DNA for the CDR3: TGTGCCAGCAAGGGTAGCTCCTATAATTCACCCCTCCACTTT.

The chain carries TRBV20-1 and TRBJ2-5, with 10 bases aligning to TRBD2. Germline-derived CDR1 and CDR2 are DFQATT and SNEGSKA (reference sequence). The CDR3 length is 15 residues. With 3 bases clipped from V and 1 base from J, the junction kept 5 bases outside the gene matches. The CDR3: CSASKRGGSQETQYF. For the CDR3, the DNA is TGCAGTGCTAGCAAGCGGGGGGGATCCCAAGAGACCCAGTACTTC.

This clonotype was picked up a small number of times. The J gene is TRBJ1-2, the V gene TRBV5-1; 8 bases align to TRBD1. The CDR3 is made up of 16 amino acids. The trim removed 4 bases at V and 4 bases at J, leaving 12 bases unmatched. Germline V gene lookup returns CDR1 SGHRS and CDR2 YFSETQ. In DNA form, the CDR3 reads TGCGCCAGCAGCCTGAAAAATACAGGGGGTACCTATGGCTACACCTTC. Translation: CASSLKNTGGTYGYTF. Drawing the rest from reference TRBV5-1 and TRBJ1-2, the complete variable domain is KAGVTQTPRYLIKTRGQQVTLSCSPISGHRSVSWYQQTPGQGLQFLFEYFSETQRNKGNFPGRFSGRQFSNSRSEMNVSTLELGDSALYLCASSLKNTGGTYGYTFGSGTRLTVV.

The chain uses TRBV25-1 and TRBJ2-3; D possibly corresponds to TRBD2 (6 bases). Trimming cost V 3 bases and J 4 bases, with 20 bases left between them. CDR1 is MGHDK and CDR2 is SYGVNS in the germline V gene. The CDR3 contains 17 residues. CDR3 nucleotide sequence: TGTGCCAGCAGTGAGTCGATTAGCGGAGTCGGCGCAGATACGCAGTATTTT. It is translated as CASSESISGVGADTQYF.

The chain has TRBV20-1 and TRBJ1-1, with 7 bases identical to TRBD1. From germline, CDR1 is DFQATT and CDR2 SNEGSKA (reference sequence). V was pared by 2 bases and J by 2 bases, with 11 bases of the junction left unmatched. The CDR3 sequence is 16 residues long. The CDR3 coding sequence is TGCAGTGCTAGACAACCGGGACAGAGTACAAACACTGAAGCTTTCTTT. This gives the protein CSARQPGQSTNTEAFF.

This chain joins TRBV29-1 and TRBJ2-3, with TRBD2 as a possible D gene (7 bases). The CDR3 has 13 residues. Germline CDR1 is SQVTM and CDR2 is ANQGSEA. Trimming pared 7 bases from V and 0 bases from J, leaving 11 bases between. The chain's CDR3 is CSAGGPSTDTQYF. CDR3 coding DNA: TGCAGCGCGGGGGGCCCGAGCACAGATACGCAGTATTTT.